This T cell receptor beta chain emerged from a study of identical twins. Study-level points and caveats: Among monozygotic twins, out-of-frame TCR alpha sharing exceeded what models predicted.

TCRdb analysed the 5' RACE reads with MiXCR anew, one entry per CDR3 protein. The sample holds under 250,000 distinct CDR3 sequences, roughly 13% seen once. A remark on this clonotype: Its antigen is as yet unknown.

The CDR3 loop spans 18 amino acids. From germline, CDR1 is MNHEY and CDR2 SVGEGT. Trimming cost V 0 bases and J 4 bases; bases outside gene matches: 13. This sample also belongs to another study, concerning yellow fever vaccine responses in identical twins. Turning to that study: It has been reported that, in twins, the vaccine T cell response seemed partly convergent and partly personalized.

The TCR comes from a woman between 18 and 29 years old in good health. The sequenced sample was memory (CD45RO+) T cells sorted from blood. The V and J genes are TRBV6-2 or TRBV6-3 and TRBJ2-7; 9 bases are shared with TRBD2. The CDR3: CASSYSIPSGDSPYEQYF. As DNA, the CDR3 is TGTGCCAGCAGTTACTCAATTCCTAGCGGGGACTCACCTTACGAGCAGTACTTC.